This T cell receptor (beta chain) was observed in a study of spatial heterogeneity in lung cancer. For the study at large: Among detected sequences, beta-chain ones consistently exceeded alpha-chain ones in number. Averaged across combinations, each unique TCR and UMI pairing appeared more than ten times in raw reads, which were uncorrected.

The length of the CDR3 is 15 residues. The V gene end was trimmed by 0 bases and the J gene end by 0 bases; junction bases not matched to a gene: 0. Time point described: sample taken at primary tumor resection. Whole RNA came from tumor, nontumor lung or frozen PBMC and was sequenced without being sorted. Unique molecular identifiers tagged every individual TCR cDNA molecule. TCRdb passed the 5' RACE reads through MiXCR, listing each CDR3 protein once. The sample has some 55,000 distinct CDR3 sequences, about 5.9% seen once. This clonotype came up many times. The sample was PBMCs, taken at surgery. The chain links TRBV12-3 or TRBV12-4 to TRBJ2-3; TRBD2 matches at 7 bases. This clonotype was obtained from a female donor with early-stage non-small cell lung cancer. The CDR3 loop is CASSLAGGSTDTQYF. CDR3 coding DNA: TGTGCCAGCAGTTTAGCGGGGGGGAGCACAGATACGCAGTATTTT.